This T cell receptor beta chain was observed in a study of T cells after yellow fever vaccination. Points from the study as a whole: Clones from primary vaccination mostly reappeared after the booster (about 97% CD4, approximately 86% CD8).

This clonotype showed up just a few times. The antigen remains unidentified. After removal of 3 bases from V and 2 bases from J, the junction contained 4 bases not matched to a gene. This CDR3 comprises 15 residues. The germline V gene has CDR1 KGHSH and CDR2 LQKENI. TCRdb itself ran the 5' RACE reads through MiXCR, one entry per CDR3 protein. The data hold under 200,000 distinct CDR3 sequences, with approximately 6.7% observed a single time. Sequencing used CD4+ T cells sorted from PBMCs, obtained 5 to 6 days after the first yellow fever vaccination. This clonotype was obtained from a man between 18 and 35 years old who received the YFV17D yellow fever vaccine. The V and J genes are TRBV18 and TRBJ1-3; 7 bases are shared with TRBD1. The CDR3 sequence: CASSPLGTAGNTIYF. The DNA of the CDR3 is TGTGCCAGCTCACCCCTCGGGACAGCTGGAAACACCATATATTTT.